This TCR beta chain was found in a study of T cell repertoires in cytomegalovirus infection. Across the whole study: CMV infection together with matching HLA type was indicated by public TCR beta signatures.

MiXCR was run by TCRdb on the reads, yielding one entry per CDR3 protein. Of about 160,000 distinct CDR3 sequences detected, roughly 22% appear once; the ten largest clones hold roughly 25%. With respect to this clonotype: No antigen is known for it.

The V end lost 5 bases, the J end lost 2 bases, and 14 bases lay between the germline ends. There are 15 residues in the CDR3. CDR1 and CDR2 (germline): SGHTA, FQGNSA. This clonotype was obtained from a human donor in good health (CMV status not recorded). Some clones in this sample may be carry-over from other donors' samples. The starting material was CD8+ T cells from cultured PBMCs, obtained from culture after CMV antigen stimulation. The V and J genes are TRBV7-2 and TRBJ2-3; perhaps TRBD2 as D (7 bases). The chain's CDR3 is CASSVGGLNTDTQYF. The CDR3 bases are TGTGCCAGCAGCGTCGGGGGGCTCAACACAGATACGCAGTATTTT.